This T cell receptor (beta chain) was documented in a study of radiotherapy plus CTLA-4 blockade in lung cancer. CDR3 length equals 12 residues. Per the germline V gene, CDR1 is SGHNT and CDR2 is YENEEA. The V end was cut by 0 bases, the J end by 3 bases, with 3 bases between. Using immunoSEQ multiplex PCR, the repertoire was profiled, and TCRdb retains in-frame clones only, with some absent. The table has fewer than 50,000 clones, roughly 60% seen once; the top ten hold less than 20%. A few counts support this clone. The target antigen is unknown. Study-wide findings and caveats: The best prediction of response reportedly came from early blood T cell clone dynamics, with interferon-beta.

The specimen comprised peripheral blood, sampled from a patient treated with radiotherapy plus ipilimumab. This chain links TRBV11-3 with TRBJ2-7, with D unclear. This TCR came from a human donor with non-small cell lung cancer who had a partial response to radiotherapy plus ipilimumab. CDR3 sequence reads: CASSLDNYEQYF. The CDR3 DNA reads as TGTGCCAGCAGCTTAGACAACTACGAGCAGTACTTC.